The 25 T cell receptor beta chains in this list originate from one sample, sequenced in a study of response to subunit inactivated influenza vaccine. Via MiXCR, TCRdb re-called the RT-PCR reads, giving one row per CDR3 protein. Counted here are about 190,000 distinct CDR3 sequences, around 15% occurring once; the ten biggest clones make up approximately 25%. The sequenced sample was CD8+ T cells sorted from PBMCs, obtained 5 days after vaccination. The receptor source for this set is a man aged 50-59 years who received an inactivated influenza vaccine.

This rearrangement joins TRBV30 to TRBJ2-1, with 13 bases identical to TRBD2. V lost 2 bases to trimming and J lost 5 bases; unmatched junction nucleotides: 3. The CDR3 is 15 amino acids. CDR1 is GTSNPN and CDR2 is SVGIG in the germline V gene (reference sequence). CDR3 sequence (DNA): TGTGCCTGGAGTTTCGGACTAGCGGGGGACAATGAGCAGTTCTTC. This encodes CAWSFGLAGDNEQFF.

The V gene is TRBV29-1, the J gene TRBJ2-7; TRBD1 matches 7 bases. The CDR3 contains 14 residues. Unmatched junction bases numbered 9, after V lost 4 bases and J lost 3 bases. CDR1 is SQVTM, CDR2 ANQGSEA, per germline. The CDR3 region is CSVAEGQSLYEQYF. CDR3 bases: TGCAGCGTTGCAGAGGGACAGTCCCTCTACGAGCAGTACTTC.

There are a few counts of this clonotype. The rearrangement joins TRBV4-3 to TRBJ1-1; a possible D gene is TRBD1 (5 bases). The length of the CDR3 is 19 residues. Germline V gene sequence: CDR1 LGHNA, CDR2 YSLEER. The germline V and J ends were trimmed by 0 bases and 3 bases, with 23 bases remaining between them. CDR3 nucleotides: TGCGCCAGCAGCCAAGATGAAGTCAGGGAGATCGGGCAGGACACTGAAGCTTTCTTT. Translating gives CASSQDEVREIGQDTEAFF.

The chain joins TRBV6-1 to TRBJ2-3, with 9 bases identical to TRBD2. Germline assignment: CDR1 MNHNS and CDR2 SASEGT. The CDR3 extends over 15 amino acids. V shed 5 bases, J shed 5 bases, and the junction held 8 bases outside the gene matches. The CDR3 DNA reads as TGTGCCAGCAGTCCCGAGGCGGGGGGGGTAGATACGCAGTATTTT. This encodes CASSPEAGGVDTQYF.

The chain couples TRBV6-6 to TRBJ2-5; D is uncertain. Germline V gene sequence: CDR1 MNHNY, CDR2 SVGAGI (reference sequence). The CDR3 consists of 13 residues. V shed 0 bases and J shed 3 bases, with 5 bases lying between them. CDR3 loop: CASSYSWEETQYF. CDR3 nucleotides: TGTGCCAGCAGTTACTCGTGGGAAGAGACCCAGTACTTC.

The gene calls are TRBV10-3 and TRBJ2-3; D gene unclear. The germline V and J ends were trimmed by 0 bases and 6 bases, with 10 bases remaining between them. CDR1 and CDR2 from the germline V gene are ENHRY and SYGVKD. The CDR3 sequence is 14 residues long. The CDR3 sequence: CAISESMTSDTQYF. The CDR3 DNA is TGTGCCATCAGTGAGTCGATGACTTCGGATACGCAGTATTTT.

Comments on this clonotype: Just one base apart from a much larger clone, this may be a read error. The chain has TRBV24-1 and TRBJ2-1; weak D call: TRBD1 (6 bases). Germline V gene lookup returns CDR1 KGHDR and CDR2 SFDVKD. There are 15 residues in the CDR3. In nucleotides, the CDR3 is TGTGGCACCAGTGGCCGGGACAACCCATCCAATGAGCAGTTCTTC. Protein: CGTSGRDNPSNEQFF.

The table lists this clonotype with a few counts. The V and J genes are TRBV20-1 and TRBJ2-1; 9 positions match TRBD2. Looked up from germline, CDR1 is DFQATT and CDR2 is SNEGSKA (reference sequence). Germline trimming cut 3 bases from V and 5 bases from J; bases unmatched to any gene: 5. There are 14 residues in the CDR3. The CDR3 here is CSASELAGNNEQFF. CDR3 DNA: TGCAGTGCTAGTGAACTAGCGGGTAACAATGAGCAGTTCTTC.

This chain links TRBV24-1 with TRBJ2-2, with D possibly called TRBD1 or TRBD2 (9 bases each). There are 22 residues in the CDR3. The V end lost 4 bases, the J end lost 4 bases, and 33 bases lay between the germline ends. Germline V gives CDR1 KGHDR, CDR2 SFDVKD. CDR3 loop: CATSDAPGQGLRGRVGTGELFF. The CDR3 DNA sequence: TGTGCCACCAGTGACGCACCGGGACAGGGTCTTCGCGGGAGGGTTGGCACCGGGGAGCTGTTTTTT.

This clonotype was observed a few times. The germline gene is not matched at one end of the junction; a read error may be the cause. The chain links TRBV15 to TRBJ2-3; D is ambiguous. CDR1 is LNHNV, CDR2 YYDKDF, per germline (reference sequence). CDR3 length: 14 amino acids. The CDR3 nucleotides are TGTGCCACCAGCAGAGTGGGTAGCAAAGATACGCAGTATTTT. Protein: CATSRVGSKDTQYF.

V is TRBV29-1 and J is TRBJ2-5; no firm D call. V lost 7 bases and J 2 bases, leaving 5 bases between the germline ends. This CDR3 comprises 10 residues. Germline V gene data show CDR1 as SQVTM and CDR2 as ANQGSEA. Here the CDR3 reads CSAYQETQYF. CDR3 bases: TGCAGCGCGTATCAAGAGACCCAGTACTTC.

The chain employs TRBV12-3 or TRBV12-4 and TRBJ2-7; 7 nucleotides match TRBD1. The CDR3 is 15 residues long. Trimming removed 4 bases from V and 5 bases from J; junction bases left unmatched: 11. This CDR3 reads CASSSSVGGINEQYF. CDR3 in DNA: TGTGCCAGCAGTTCCTCCGTAGGGGGCATTAACGAGCAGTACTTC.

The J gene is TRBJ1-2, the V gene TRBV6-2 or TRBV6-3; 7 bases fit TRBD1. CDR1 is MNHEY and CDR2 is SVGEGT in the germline V gene. With 2 bases clipped from V and 7 bases from J, the junction kept 13 bases outside the gene matches. The CDR3 length is 16 residues. The CDR3 DNA follows: TGTGCCAGCAGTTACGGATGGAAAGGGGGCCTTGGTGGCTACACCTTC. Translated: CASSYGWKGGLGGYTF.

In DNA, the CDR3 is TGTGCCAGCAGTTACTCGAGAACTAGCGGTTCCTACAATGAGCAGTTCTTC. This encodes CASSYSRTSGSYNEQFF. The rearrangement links TRBV6-5 to TRBJ2-1, with 8 bases matching TRBD2. Unmatched junction bases numbered 5, after V lost 0 bases and J lost 1 base. Germline V CDR1 and CDR2: MNHEY, SVGAGI. This CDR3 has 17 amino acids.

This clonotype has at least ten counts. V gene TRBV5-6 combines with J gene TRBJ1-4, with 7 positions matching TRBD1. This CDR3 is 19 amino acids long. V was pared by 3 bases and J by 4 bases, with 18 bases of the junction left unmatched. Germline CDR1 and CDR2: SGHDT and YYEEEE. CDR3 DNA: TGTGCCAGCAGCTCTACCCAGGGGGAAGATTTCGTTCATAATGAAAAACTGTTTTTT. It encodes CASSSTQGEDFVHNEKLFF.

Turning to this clonotype: A read error may account for a junction end that differs from germline. The chain employs TRBV28 and TRBJ2-7; 7 positions match TRBD1. This CDR3 spans 18 amino acids. Germline V gene lookup returns CDR1 MDHEN and CDR2 SYDVKM. The CDR3 DNA is TGTGCCAGCAGCTTATCCCAACAGACAGGGACGATCTCCTACGAGCAGTACTTC. Translating gives CASSLSQQTGTISYEQYF. Complete variable domain (other parts from reference TRBV28 and TRBJ2-7): DVKVTQSSRYLVKRTGEKVFLECVQDMDHENMFWYRQDPGLGLRLIYFSYDVKMKEKGDIPEGYSVSREKKERFSLILESASTNQTSMYLCASSLSQQTGTISYEQYFGPGTRLTVT.

This clonotype was seen only a few times. The rearrangement uses TRBV20-1 and TRBJ2-1; 7 bases fit TRBD2. Germline values: CDR1 DFQATT, CDR2 SNEGSKA (reference sequence). J gave up 9 bases and V 0 bases, and 17 bases lay outside the gene matches. This CDR3 region has 17 residues. The CDR3, as DNA: TGCAGTGCTAGAGATGTTAGGCTAGCGGCCTTCCTCGGTGAGCAGTTCTTC. This codes for CSARDVRLAAFLGEQFF.

This chain connects TRBV6-5 to TRBJ2-3; weak D call: TRBD2 (5 bases). The germline V and J ends were trimmed by 4 bases and 2 bases, with 13 bases remaining between them. Germline CDR1 MNHEY, CDR2 SVGAGI. This CDR3 contains 15 residues. CDR3 in amino acids: CASSWGGRDTDTQYF. The CDR3 nucleotides are TGTGCCAGCAGTTGGGGTGGGAGAGACACAGATACGCAGTATTTT.

This clonotype was observed a handful of times. The genes are TRBV7-9 and TRBJ2-1, with TRBD2 matching 7 bases. The CDR3 is made up of 17 amino acids. Germline V gives CDR1 SEHNR, CDR2 FQNEAQ (reference sequence). Losses at the gene ends were 1 base for V and 5 bases for J; bases not matched to a gene: 11. The CDR3 is CASSLGLAGAYNNEQFF. As DNA, the CDR3 is TGTGCCAGCAGCTTAGGTCTGGCGGGAGCTTACAACAATGAGCAGTTCTTC. Filled out from reference TRBV7-9 and TRBJ2-1, the complete variable domain reads DTGVSQNPRHKITKRGQNVTFRCDPISEHNRLYWYRQTLGQGPEFLTYFQNEAQLEKSRLLSDRFSAERPKGSFSTLEIQRTEQGDSAMYLCASSLGLAGAYNNEQFFGPGTRLTVL.

This clonotype was picked up a small number of times. The chain employs TRBV7-9 and TRBJ1-2; D is unresolved. CDR3 length equals 15 residues. The germline V and J ends were trimmed by 6 bases and 1 base, with 15 bases remaining between them. Looked up from germline, CDR1 is SEHNR and CDR2 is FQNEAQ (reference sequence). The CDR3 DNA reads TGTGCCAGCAGACCTCCCGTACAAGATAACTATGGCTACACCTTC. It yields the protein CASRPPVQDNYGYTF.

The rearrangement links TRBV11-2 to TRBJ2-1, with D unresolved. Germline lookup yields CDR1 SGHAT and CDR2 FQNNGV. Trimming stripped 0 bases from V and 5 bases from J, with 14 bases between. The CDR3 extends over 16 amino acids. CDR3 residues: CASSLEPLSYDNEQFF. The CDR3, as DNA: TGTGCCAGCAGCTTAGAACCACTTAGTTACGACAATGAGCAGTTCTTC.

This clonotype occurred a few times. The chain employs TRBV20-1 and TRBJ2-7; 8 nucleotides line up with TRBD1. The trim removed 1 base at V and 1 base at J, leaving 3 bases unmatched. The CDR3 loop spans 14 amino acids. In germline, CDR1 is DFQATT, CDR2 SNEGSKA (reference sequence). The CDR3 here is CSARGTGPSYEQYF. CDR3 DNA sequence: TGCAGTGCTAGAGGGACAGGGCCTTCCTACGAGCAGTACTTC.

The rearrangement uses TRBV4-2 and TRBJ2-1; a weak D match, TRBD2 (6 bases). Germline V gene data show CDR1 as LGHNA and CDR2 as YNFKEQ. Trimming removed 4 bases at V and 5 bases at J, with 15 bases between. There are 15 residues in the CDR3. The CDR3 coding sequence is TGTGCCAGCAGCCGAACGGGACTGACAGACAATGAGCAGTTCTTC. Its translation: CASSRTGLTDNEQFF.

This clonotype was found a few times. J is TRBJ2-1 and V is TRBV7-8, with unresolved D. This CDR3 spans 12 amino acids. Looked up from germline, CDR1 is SGHVS and CDR2 is FQNEAQ. V lost 2 bases, J lost 7 bases, and 6 bases lay in between. Here the CDR3 reads CASSLRRNEQFF. The CDR3 DNA reads TGTGCCAGCAGCTTAAGGCGAAATGAGCAGTTCTTC.

This sequence joins TRBV7-6 and TRBJ2-1; the D gene is possibly TRBD2 (6 bases). V dropped 2 bases and J dropped 9 bases, with 11 bases sitting between them. The CDR3 contains 13 residues. The germline V gene has CDR1 SGHVS and CDR2 FNYEAQ. CDR3 residues: CASSLPAGGEQFF. In DNA form, the CDR3 reads TGTGCCAGCAGCTTACCAGCGGGTGGTGAGCAGTTCTTC.